This TCR beta chain emerged from a study of T cell changes during pregnancy in multiple sclerosis. CDR1 is SGDLS, CDR2 YYNGEE, per germline. The ends were cut back, 3 bases at V and 4 bases at J, with 16 bases in the middle. This CDR3 spans 16 amino acids. Using immunoSEQ multiplex PCR, the repertoire was profiled, and TCRdb retains in-frame clones only, with some absent. This sample yields about 98,000 clones, of which about 92% are seen a single time; roughly 2.3% belongs to the top ten. This TCR came from a female donor in good health, enrolled as a control in a pregnancy study. The sequencing used peripheral blood, collected after pregnancy. This sequence joins TRBV9 and TRBJ1-4; tentative D call: TRBD1 (5 bases). The CDR3 protein is CASSARDSEYNEKLFF. The CDR3 DNA reads as TGTGCCAGCAGCGCTCGAGACAGCGAATATAATGAAAAACTGTTTTTT.